This T cell receptor (beta chain) derives from a study of blood T cells in healthy people across ages. About this clonotype itself: Its antigen remains unidentified.

Study-level points and caveats: More naive CD4+ cells and higher diversity were found in long-lived than in aged donors.

Each sample provided at least 5.5 micrograms of extracted total RNA. A second 7 to 11 cycle PCR used barcoded and J-beta primers. TCRdb redid the calling of the 5' RACE reads with MiXCR, one entry per CDR3 protein. Here the sample spans about 780,000 distinct CDR3 sequences, about 26% being singletons. This same sample was also taken into another study, of T cells of mothers and their children. That work adds: Second-PCR amplification with M1S added sample barcodes and 2-4 random nucleotides.

Sequencing was carried out using blood. This clonotype was sampled from a boy aged 5-17 years in good health.

CDR3: CASSVDRGATDTQYF. DNA for the CDR3: TGTGCCAGCAGCGTCGACAGGGGGGCCACAGATACGCAGTATTTT. The V call is TRBV7-9, the J call TRBJ2-3, with TRBD1 identical over 9 bases. Germline-derived CDR1 and CDR2 are SEHNR and FQNEAQ (reference sequence). The CDR3 is made up of 15 amino acids. With 5 bases clipped from V and 2 bases from J, the junction kept 5 bases outside the gene matches. The variable domain in full, completed from reference TRBV7-9 and TRBJ2-3, reads DTGVSQNPRHKITKRGQNVTFRCDPISEHNRLYWYRQTLGQGPEFLTYFQNEAQLEKSRLLSDRFSAERPKGSFSTLEIQRTEQGDSAMYLCASSVDRGATDTQYFGPGTRLTVL.